One and the same sample provided the 14 T cell receptor beta chains below, sequenced in a study of Ad26.COV2.S vaccination and SARS-CoV-2 variants. The treatment here: around 19 received Ad26.COV2.S at low or high dose, single or two shots; about 5 received placebo; per-sample allocation not given. Sampling was done on day 63 after the first vaccine or placebo injection. Assay used: immunoSEQ multiplex PCR; TCRdb lists only in-frame clones, some missing. The sample has 350,000 to 500,000 clones; 75% to 95% are singletons. The sequenced sample was peripheral blood, obtained in a trial of Ad26.COV2.S vaccine versus placebo. These receptors all stem from a person aged 18 to 65 who received the Ad26.COV2.S COVID-19 vaccine or a placebo.

J is TRBJ2-3 and V is TRBV9; D might be TRBD2 (6 bases). Germline V CDR1 and CDR2: SGDLS, YYNGEE. The CDR3 totals 14 residues. Trimming took off 4 bases at V and 5 bases at J, with 14 bases between the two ends. In DNA, the CDR3 is TGTGCCAGCAGCTCCCCGGGGCGGGGAGATACGCAGTATTTT. It yields the protein CASSSPGRGDTQYF.

The genes are TRBV6-5 and TRBJ1-4, with TRBD1 as a possible D gene (6 bases). V lost 5 bases and J lost 3, with 10 bases in between. The CDR3 length is 14 residues. CDR1 and CDR2 from the germline V gene are MNHEY and SVGAGI. Written as DNA, the CDR3 is TGTGCCAGCAGTCGAGGGGGGGCTAATGAAAAACTGTTTTTT. Protein: CASSRGGANEKLFF.

J is TRBJ2-2 and V is TRBV9; a possible D gene is TRBD1 (6 bases). Germline CDR1 is SGDLS and CDR2 is YYNGEE. CDR3 length: 17 amino acids. V gave up 3 bases and J gave up 0 bases, with 15 bases separating them. The CDR3 protein is CASSAPIDRPNTGELFF. The CDR3 bases are TGTGCCAGCAGCGCTCCGATCGACAGGCCGAACACCGGGGAGCTGTTTTTT.

This chain joins TRBV7-3 and TRBJ2-1, with D possibly TRBD2 on 5 matching bases. The V and J ends lost 5 bases and 3 bases respectively, with 17 bases between them. In germline, CDR1 is SGHTA, CDR2 FQGTGA. The CDR3 totals 16 residues. The CDR3 coding sequence is TGTGCCAGCAGCCCGAGGTTGTCTAGCAGCTACAATGAGCAGTTCTTC. Protein sequence: CASSPRLSSSYNEQFF.

This chain uses TRBV7-3 with TRBJ2-5, with D tentatively TRBD2 (6 bases). With 2 bases removed from V and 3 bases from J, the gap between germline ends came to 13 bases. The V gene's germline CDR1 is SGHTA and CDR2 FQGTGA. This CDR3 region has 15 residues. The CDR3 region has the DNA TGTGCCAGCAGCTTAGCTGGAGGGCCGGAAGAGACCCAGTACTTC. Amino acid sequence: CASSLAGGPEETQYF.

In regard to this clone: This specimen includes other DNA sequences encoding the same CDR3. The V call is TRBV5-1, the J call TRBJ1-1; TRBD1 matches at 7 bases. V gave up 2 bases and J gave up 3 bases; unmatched junction bases: 1. The CDR3 runs to 13 residues. Per germline, CDR1 SGHRS and CDR2 YFSETQ. In DNA form, the CDR3 reads TGCGCCAGCAGCTTTACAGGGGACACTGAAGCTTTCTTT. Amino acid sequence: CASSFTGDTEAFF.

This clone turned up a few times. The rearrangement joins TRBV3-1 (or the pseudogene TRBV3-2) to TRBJ1-5, with D perhaps TRBD1 (6 bases). V dropped 1 base and J dropped 5 bases, with 12 bases sitting between them. Germline V gives CDR1 LGHDT, CDR2 YNNKEL (reference sequence). This CDR3 is built from 15 residues. The DNA of the CDR3 is TGTGCCAGCAGCCAAGTCTGGGGGGCCGATCAGCCCCAGCATTTT. Translated: CASSQVWGADQPQHF.

The chain uses TRBV7-9 and TRBJ2-2; 7 bases map to TRBD1. Unmatched junction bases numbered 10, after V lost 7 bases and J lost 2 bases. The CDR3 has 16 residues. The germline gives CDR1 SEHNR, CDR2 FQNEAQ (reference sequence). The chain's CDR3 is CASMPTGVRNTGELFF. As DNA, the CDR3 is TGTGCCAGCATGCCAACAGGGGTGAGAAACACCGGGGAGCTGTTTTTT.

The CDR3 DNA is TGTGCCAGCAGCTTGGGGACTAGCGGCCCGAGAAGTAATGAGCAGTTCTTC. It is translated as CASSLGTSGPRSNEQFF. The gene calls are TRBV5-8 and TRBJ2-1; 10 bases match TRBD2. Per germline, CDR1 SGHTS and CDR2 YDEGEE. After removal of 0 bases from V and 7 bases from J, the junction contained 10 bases not matched to a gene. The CDR3 totals 17 residues.

The chain employs TRBV19 and TRBJ1-2, with TRBD1 identical over 7 bases. V lost 4 bases and J lost 1; bases outside the gene matches: 3. CDR3 length: 14 amino acids. Germline-derived CDR1 and CDR2 are LNHDA and SQIVND (reference sequence). CDR3 DNA sequence: TGTGCCAGTAGTACCCAGGGGGTTAACTATGGCTACACCTTC. This gives the protein CASSTQGVNYGYTF.

The rearrangement uses TRBV6-5 and TRBJ2-2; D might be TRBD1 (5 bases). The length of the CDR3 is 14 residues. V lost 8 bases and J lost 4, with 14 bases in between. Per the germline V gene, CDR1 is MNHEY and CDR2 is SVGAGI. As DNA, the CDR3 is TGTGCCAGCGGAGAGACAGCGAGCACCGGGGAGCTGTTTTTT. Residues: CASGETASTGELFF.

The chain joins TRBV25-1 to TRBJ2-1; D may be TRBD1 or TRBD2 (5 bases each). The CDR3 spans 16 residues. Germline V gene lookup returns CDR1 MGHDK and CDR2 SYGVNS. Trimming cost V 2 bases and J 6 bases, with 17 bases left between them. Here the CDR3 DNA reads TGTGCCAGCAGTGAACTAACGGGACCACATATCAATGAGCAGTTCTTC. Encoded protein: CASSELTGPHINEQFF.

The chain couples TRBV5-4 to TRBJ2-5; a weak D match, TRBD2 (5 bases). Trimming cost V 3 bases and J 0 bases, with 15 bases left between them. The CDR3 totals 16 residues. CDR1 and CDR2 (germline): SGHNT, YYREEE (reference sequence). The chain's CDR3 is CASSSTGKKDQETQYF. The CDR3 DNA is TGTGCCAGCAGCTCGACGGGGAAGAAGGACCAAGAGACCCAGTACTTC. Supplemented by reference TRBV5-4 and TRBJ2-5, the full variable domain reads ETGVTQSPTHLIKTRGQQVTLRCSSQSGHNTVSWYQQALGQGPQFIFQYYREEENGRGNFPPRFSGLQFPNYSSELNVNALELDDSALYLCASSSTGKKDQETQYFGPGTRLLVL.

The chain has TRBV7-9 and TRBJ2-5; D possibly corresponds to TRBD2 (6 bases). The CDR3 has 13 residues. CDR1 is SEHNR, CDR2 FQNEAQ, per germline (reference sequence). Trimming cost V 8 bases and J 5 bases, with 15 bases left between them. DNA of the CDR3: TGTGCCAGCGTCCCCCGGGGGAGGGAGACCCAGTACTTC. Translated, it gives CASVPRGRETQYF.